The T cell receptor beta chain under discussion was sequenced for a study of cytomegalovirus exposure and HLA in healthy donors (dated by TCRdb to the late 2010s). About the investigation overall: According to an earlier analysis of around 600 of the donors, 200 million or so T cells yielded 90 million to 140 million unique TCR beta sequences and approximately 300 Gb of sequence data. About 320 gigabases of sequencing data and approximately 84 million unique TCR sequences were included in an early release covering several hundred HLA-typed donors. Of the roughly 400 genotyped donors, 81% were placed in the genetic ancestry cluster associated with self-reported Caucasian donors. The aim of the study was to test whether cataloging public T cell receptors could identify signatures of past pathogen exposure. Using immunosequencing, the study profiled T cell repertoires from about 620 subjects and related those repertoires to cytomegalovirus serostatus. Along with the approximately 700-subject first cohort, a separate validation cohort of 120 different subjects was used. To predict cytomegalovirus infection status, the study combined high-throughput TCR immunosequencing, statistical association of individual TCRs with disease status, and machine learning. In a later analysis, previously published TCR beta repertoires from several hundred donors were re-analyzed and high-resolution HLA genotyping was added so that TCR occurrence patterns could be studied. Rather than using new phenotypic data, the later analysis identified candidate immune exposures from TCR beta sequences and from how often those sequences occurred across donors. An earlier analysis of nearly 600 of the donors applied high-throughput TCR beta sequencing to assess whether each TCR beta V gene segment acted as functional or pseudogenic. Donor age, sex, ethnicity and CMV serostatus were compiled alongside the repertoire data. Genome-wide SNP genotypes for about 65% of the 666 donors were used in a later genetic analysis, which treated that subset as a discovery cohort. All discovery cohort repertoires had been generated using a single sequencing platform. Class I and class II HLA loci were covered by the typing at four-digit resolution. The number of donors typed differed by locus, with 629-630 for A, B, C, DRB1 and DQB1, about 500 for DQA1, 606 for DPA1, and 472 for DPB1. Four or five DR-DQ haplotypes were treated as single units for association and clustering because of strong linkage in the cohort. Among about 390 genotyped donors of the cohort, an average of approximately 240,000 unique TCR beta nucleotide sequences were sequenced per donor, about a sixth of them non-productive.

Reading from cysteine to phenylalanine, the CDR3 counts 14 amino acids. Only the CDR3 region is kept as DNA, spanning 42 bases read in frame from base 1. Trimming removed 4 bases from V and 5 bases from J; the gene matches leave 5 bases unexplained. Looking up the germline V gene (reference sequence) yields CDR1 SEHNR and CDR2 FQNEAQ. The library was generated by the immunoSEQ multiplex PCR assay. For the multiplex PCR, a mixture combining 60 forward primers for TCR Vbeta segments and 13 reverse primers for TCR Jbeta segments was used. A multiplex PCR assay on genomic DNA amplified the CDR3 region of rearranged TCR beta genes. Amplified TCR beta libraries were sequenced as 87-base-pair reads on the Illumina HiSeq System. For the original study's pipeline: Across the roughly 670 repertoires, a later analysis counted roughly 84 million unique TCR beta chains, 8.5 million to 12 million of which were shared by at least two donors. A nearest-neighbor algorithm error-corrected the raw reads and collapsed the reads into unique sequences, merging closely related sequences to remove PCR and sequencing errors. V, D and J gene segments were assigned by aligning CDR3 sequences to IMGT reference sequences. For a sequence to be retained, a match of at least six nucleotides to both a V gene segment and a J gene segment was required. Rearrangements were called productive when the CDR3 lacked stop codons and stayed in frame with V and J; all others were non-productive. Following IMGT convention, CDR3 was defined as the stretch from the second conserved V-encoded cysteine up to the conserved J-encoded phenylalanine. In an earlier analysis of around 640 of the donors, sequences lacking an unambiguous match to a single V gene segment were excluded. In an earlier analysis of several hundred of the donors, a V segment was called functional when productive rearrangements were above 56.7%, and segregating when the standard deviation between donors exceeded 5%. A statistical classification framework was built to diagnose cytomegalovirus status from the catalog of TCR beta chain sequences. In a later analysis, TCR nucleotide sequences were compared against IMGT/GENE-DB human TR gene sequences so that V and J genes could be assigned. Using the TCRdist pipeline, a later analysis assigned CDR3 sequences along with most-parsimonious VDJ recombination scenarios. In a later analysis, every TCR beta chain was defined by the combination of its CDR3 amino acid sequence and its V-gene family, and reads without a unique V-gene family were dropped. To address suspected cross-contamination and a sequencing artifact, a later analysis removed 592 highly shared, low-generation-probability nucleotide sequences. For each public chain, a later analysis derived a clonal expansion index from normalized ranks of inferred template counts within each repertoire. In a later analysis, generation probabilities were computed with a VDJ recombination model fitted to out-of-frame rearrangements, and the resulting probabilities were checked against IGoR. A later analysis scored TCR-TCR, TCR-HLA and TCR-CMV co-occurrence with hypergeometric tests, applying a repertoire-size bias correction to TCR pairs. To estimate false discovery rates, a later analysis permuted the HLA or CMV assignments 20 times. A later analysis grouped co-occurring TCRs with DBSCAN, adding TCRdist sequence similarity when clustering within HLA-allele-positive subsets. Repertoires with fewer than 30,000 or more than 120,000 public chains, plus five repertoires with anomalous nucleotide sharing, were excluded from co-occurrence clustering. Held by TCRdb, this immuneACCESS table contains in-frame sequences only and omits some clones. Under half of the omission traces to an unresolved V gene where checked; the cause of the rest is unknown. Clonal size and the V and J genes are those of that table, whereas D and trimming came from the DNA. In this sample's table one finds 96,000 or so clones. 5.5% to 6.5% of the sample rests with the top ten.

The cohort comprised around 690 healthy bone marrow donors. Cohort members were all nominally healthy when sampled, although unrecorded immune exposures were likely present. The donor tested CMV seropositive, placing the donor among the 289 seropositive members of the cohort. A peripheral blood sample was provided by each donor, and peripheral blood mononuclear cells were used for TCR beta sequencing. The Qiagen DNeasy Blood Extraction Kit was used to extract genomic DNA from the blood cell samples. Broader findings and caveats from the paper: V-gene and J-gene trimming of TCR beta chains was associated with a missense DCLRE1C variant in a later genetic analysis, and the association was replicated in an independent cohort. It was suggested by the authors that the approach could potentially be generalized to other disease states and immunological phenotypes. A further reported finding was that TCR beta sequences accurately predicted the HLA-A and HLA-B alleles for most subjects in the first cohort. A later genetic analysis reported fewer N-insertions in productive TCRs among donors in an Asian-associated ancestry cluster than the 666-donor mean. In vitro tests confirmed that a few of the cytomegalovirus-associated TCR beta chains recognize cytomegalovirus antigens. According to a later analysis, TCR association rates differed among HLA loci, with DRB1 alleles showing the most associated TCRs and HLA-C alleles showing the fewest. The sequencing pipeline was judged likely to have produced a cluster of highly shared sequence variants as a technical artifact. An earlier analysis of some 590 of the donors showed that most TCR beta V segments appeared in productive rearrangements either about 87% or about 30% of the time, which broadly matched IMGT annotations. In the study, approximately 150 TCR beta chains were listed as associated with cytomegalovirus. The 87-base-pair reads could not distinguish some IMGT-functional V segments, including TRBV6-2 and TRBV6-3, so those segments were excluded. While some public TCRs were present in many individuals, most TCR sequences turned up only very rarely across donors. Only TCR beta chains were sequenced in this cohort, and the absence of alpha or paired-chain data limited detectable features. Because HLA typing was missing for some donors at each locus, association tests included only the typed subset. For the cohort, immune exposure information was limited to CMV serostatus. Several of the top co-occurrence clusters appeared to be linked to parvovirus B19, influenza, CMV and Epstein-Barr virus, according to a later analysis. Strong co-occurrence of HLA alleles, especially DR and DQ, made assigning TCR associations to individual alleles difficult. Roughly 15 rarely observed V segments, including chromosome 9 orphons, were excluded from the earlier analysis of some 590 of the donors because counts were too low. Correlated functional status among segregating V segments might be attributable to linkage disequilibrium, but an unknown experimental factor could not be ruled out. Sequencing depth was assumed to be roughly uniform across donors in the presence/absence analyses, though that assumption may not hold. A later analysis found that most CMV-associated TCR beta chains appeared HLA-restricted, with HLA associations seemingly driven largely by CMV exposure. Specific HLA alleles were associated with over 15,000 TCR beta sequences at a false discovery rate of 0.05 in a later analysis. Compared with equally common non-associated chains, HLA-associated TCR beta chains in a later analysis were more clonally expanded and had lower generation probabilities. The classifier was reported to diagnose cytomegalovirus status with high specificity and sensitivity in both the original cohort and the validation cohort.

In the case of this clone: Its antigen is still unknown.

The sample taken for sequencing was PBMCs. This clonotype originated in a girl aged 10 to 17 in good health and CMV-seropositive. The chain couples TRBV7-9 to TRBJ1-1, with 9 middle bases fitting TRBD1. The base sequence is TGTGCCAGCAGCTCCCGGGACAGGGAGACTGAAGCTTTCTTT. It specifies CASSSRDRETEAFF.